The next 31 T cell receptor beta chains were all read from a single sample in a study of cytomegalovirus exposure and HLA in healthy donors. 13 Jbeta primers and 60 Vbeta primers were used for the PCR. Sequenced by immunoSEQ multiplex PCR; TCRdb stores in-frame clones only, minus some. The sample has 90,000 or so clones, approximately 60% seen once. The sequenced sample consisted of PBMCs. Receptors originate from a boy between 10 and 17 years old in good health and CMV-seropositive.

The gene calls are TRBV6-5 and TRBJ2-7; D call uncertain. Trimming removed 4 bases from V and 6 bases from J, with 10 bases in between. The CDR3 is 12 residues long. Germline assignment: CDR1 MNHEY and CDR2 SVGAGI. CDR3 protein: CASSSVGGEQYF. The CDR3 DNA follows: TGTGCCAGCAGTTCGGTTGGTGGCGAGCAGTACTTC.

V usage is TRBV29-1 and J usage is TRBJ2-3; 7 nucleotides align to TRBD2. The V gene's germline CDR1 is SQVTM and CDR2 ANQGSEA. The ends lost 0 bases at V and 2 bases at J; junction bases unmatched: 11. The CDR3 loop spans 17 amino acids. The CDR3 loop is CSVEEVWSGIPTDTQYF. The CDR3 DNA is TGCAGCGTTGAAGAAGTGTGGAGCGGGATACCCACAGATACGCAGTATTTT.

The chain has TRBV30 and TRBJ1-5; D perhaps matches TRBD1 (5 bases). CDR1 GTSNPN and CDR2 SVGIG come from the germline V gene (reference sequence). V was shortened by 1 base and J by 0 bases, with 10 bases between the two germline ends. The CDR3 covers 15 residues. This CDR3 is CAWSAGPLSNQPQHF. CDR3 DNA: TGTGCCTGGAGTGCAGGGCCGCTTAGCAATCAGCCCCAGCATTTT.

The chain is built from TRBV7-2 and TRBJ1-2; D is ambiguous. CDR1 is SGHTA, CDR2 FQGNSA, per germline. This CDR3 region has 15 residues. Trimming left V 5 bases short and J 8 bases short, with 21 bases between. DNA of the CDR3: TGTGCCAGCAGCCTAGTCCCCAGAGGGATTTGGGGCTACACCTTC. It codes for CASSLVPRGIWGYTF.

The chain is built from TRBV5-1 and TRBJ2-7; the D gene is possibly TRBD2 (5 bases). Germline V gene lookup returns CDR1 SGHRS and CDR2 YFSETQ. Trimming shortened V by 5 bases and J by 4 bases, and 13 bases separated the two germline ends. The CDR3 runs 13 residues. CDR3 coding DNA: TGCGCCAGCAGTGATCGGGGTCTGTACGAGCAGTACTTC. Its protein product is CASSDRGLYEQYF.

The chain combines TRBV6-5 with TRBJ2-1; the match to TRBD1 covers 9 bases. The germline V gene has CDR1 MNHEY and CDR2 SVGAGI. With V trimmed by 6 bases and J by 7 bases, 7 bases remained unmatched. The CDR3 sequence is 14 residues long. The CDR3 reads CASSWTGAGNEQFF. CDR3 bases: TGTGCCAGCAGCTGGACAGGGGCAGGTAATGAGCAGTTCTTC.

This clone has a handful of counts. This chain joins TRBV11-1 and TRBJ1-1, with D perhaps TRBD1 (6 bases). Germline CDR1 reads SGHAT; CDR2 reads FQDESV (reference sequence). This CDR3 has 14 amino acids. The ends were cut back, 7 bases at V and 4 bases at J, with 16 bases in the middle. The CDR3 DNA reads TGTGCCAGCACCCACAGGGACGTCATCACTGAAGCTTTCTTT. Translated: CASTHRDVITEAFF.

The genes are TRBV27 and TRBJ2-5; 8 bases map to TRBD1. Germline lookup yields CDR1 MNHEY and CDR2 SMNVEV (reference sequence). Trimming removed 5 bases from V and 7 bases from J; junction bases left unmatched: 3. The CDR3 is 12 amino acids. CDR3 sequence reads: CASSDRGRTQYF. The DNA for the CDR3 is TGTGCCAGCAGTGACAGGGGAAGGACCCAGTACTTC.

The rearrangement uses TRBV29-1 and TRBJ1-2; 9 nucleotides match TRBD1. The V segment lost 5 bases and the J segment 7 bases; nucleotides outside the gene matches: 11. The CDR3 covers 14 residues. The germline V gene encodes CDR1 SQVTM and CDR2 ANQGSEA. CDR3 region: CSVIEQGALAGYTF. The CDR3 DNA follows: TGCAGCGTTATCGAACAGGGGGCACTTGCTGGCTACACCTTC.

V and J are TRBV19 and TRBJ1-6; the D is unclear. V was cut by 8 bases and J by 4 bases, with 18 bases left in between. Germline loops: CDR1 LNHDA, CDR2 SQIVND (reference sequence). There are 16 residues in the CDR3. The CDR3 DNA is TGTGCCAGTTCCGATTCCAGGATCCCTTATAATTCACCCCTCCACTTT. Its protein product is CASSDSRIPYNSPLHF.

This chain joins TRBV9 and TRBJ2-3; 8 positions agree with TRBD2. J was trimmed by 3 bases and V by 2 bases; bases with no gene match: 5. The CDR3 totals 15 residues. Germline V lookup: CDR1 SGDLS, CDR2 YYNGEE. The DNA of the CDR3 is TGTGCCAGCAGCGTGAGCGGGGGAAGGACAGATACGCAGTATTTT. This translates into CASSVSGGRTDTQYF.

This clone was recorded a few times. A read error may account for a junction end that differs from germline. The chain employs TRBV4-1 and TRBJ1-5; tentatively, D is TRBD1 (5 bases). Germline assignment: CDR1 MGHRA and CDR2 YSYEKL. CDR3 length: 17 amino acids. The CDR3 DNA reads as TGCGCCAGCAGCCAAAGTTGGGGGGATAAAACTTATCAGCCCCAGAATTTT. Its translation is CASSQSWGDKTYQPQNF.

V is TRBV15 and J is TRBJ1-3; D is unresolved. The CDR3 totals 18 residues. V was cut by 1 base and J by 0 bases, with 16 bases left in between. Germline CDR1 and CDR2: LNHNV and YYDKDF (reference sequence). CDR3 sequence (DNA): TGTGCCACCAGCAGAGGCGCCCCCGGCAGGCTCTCTGGAAACACCATATATTTT. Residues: CATSRGAPGRLSGNTIYF.

The chain's CDR3 is CASSSGTYLKNEQFF. CDR3 DNA: TGTGCCAGCAGCTCCGGGACATACTTGAAGAATGAGCAGTTCTTC. V is TRBV5-6 and J is TRBJ2-1, with a tentative D call TRBD1 (6 bases). The CDR3 length is 15 residues. The V end was cut by 3 bases, the J end by 7 bases, with 17 bases between. Germline V gene sequence: CDR1 SGHDT, CDR2 YYEEEE.

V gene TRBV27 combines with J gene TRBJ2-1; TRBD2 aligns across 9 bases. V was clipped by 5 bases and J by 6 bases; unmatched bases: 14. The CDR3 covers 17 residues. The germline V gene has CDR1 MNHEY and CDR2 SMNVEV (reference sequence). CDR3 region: CASSARRGAGGGNEQFF. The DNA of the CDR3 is TGTGCCAGCAGTGCCAGAAGGGGTGCGGGAGGGGGCAATGAGCAGTTCTTC.

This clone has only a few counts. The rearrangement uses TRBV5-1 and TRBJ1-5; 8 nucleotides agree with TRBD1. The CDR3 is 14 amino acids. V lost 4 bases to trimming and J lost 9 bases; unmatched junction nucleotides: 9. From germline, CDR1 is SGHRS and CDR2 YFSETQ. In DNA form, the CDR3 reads TGCGCCAGCAGCCCCGGACAGGGAGACCGGCCCCAGCATTTT. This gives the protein CASSPGQGDRPQHF. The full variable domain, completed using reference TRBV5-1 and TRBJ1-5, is KAGVTQTPRYLIKTRGQQVTLSCSPISGHRSVSWYQQTPGQGLQFLFEYFSETQRNKGNFPGRFSGRQFSNSRSEMNVSTLELGDSALYLCASSPGQGDRPQHFGDGTRLSIL.

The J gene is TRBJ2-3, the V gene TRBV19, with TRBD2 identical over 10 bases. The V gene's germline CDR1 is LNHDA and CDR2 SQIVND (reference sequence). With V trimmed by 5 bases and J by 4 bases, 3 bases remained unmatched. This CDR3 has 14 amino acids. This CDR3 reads CASSPAGGPDTQYF. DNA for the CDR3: TGTGCCAGTAGTCCAGCGGGAGGGCCAGATACGCAGTATTTT.

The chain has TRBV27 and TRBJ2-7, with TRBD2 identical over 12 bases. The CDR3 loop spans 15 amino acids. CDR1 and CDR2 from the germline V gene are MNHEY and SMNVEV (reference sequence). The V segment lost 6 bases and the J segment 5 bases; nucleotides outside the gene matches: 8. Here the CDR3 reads CASSPGLAGTNEQYF. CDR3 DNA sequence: TGTGCCAGCAGCCCTGGACTAGCGGGAACCAACGAGCAGTACTTC.

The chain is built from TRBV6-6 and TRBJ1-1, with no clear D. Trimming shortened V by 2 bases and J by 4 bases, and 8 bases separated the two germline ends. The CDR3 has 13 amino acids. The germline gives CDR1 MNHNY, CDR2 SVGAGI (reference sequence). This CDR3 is CASSYATGTEAFF. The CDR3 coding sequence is TGTGCCAGCAGTTACGCCACCGGCACTGAAGCTTTCTTT.

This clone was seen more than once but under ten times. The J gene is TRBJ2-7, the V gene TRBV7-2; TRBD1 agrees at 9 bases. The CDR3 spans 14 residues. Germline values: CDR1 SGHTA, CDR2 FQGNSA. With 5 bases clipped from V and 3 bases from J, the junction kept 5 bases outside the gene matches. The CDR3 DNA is TGTGCCAGCAGCATTAGGGGACAGGGCTACGAGCAGTACTTC. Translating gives CASSIRGQGYEQYF.

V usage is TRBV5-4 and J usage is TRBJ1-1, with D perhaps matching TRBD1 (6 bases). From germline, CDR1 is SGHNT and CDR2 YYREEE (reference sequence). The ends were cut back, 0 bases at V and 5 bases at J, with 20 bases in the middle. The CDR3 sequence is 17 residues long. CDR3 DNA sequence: TGTGCCAGCAGCTTGGGTGGGGTAAACAGGGAAGGGACTGAAGCTTTCTTT. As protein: CASSLGGVNREGTEAFF.

The CDR3 coding sequence is TGTGCCAGCAGCTGGGGACAGGGCAATCAGCCCCAGCATTTT. Its translation is CASSWGQGNQPQHF. This sequence joins TRBV5-5 and TRBJ1-5; 8 nucleotides match TRBD1. This CDR3 is built from 14 residues. V lost 3 bases to trimming and J lost 2 bases; unmatched junction nucleotides: 1. Germline assignment: CDR1 SGHKS and CDR2 YYEKEE (reference sequence).

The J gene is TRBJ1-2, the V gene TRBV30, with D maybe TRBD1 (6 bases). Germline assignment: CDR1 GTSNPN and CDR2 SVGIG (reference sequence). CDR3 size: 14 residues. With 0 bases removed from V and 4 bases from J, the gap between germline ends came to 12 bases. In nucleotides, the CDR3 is TGTGCCTGGAGTGTCCAACAGGGTCCCTATGGCTACACCTTC. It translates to CAWSVQQGPYGYTF.

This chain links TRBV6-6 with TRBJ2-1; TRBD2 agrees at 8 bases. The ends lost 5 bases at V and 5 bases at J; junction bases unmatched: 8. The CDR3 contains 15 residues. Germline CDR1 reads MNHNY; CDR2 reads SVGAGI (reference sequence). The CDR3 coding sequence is TGTGCCAGCAGTGGGACTAGATTAATAGACAATGAGCAGTTCTTC. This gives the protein CASSGTRLIDNEQFF.

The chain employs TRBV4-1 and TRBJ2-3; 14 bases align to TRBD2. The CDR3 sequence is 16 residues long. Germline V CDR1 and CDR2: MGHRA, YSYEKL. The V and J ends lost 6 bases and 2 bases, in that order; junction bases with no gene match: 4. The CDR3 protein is CASRRTSGGNTDTQYF. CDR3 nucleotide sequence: TGCGCCAGCAGGCGGACTAGCGGGGGGAACACAGATACGCAGTATTTT.

CDR3: CASNFLAAENEQYF. For the CDR3, the DNA is TGTGCCAGTAACTTCCTAGCGGCTGAAAACGAGCAGTACTTC. This rearrangement joins TRBV19 to TRBJ2-7; TRBD2 matches 7 bases. The germline gives CDR1 LNHDA, CDR2 SQIVND (reference sequence). This CDR3 region has 14 residues. Germline trimming cut 7 bases from V and 5 bases from J; bases unmatched to any gene: 11.

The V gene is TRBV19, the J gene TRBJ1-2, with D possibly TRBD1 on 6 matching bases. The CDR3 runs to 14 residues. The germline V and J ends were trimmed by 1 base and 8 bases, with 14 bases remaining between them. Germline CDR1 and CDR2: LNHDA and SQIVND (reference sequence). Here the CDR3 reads CASSIVGAPGGYTF. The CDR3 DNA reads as TGTGCCAGTAGTATAGTGGGGGCCCCTGGGGGCTACACCTTC.

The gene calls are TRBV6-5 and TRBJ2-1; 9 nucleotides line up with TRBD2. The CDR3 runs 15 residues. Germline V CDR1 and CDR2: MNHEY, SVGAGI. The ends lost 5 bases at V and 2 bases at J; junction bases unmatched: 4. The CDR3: CASSRSGGTYNEQFF. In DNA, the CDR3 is TGTGCCAGCAGTCGAAGCGGGGGGACCTACAATGAGCAGTTCTTC.

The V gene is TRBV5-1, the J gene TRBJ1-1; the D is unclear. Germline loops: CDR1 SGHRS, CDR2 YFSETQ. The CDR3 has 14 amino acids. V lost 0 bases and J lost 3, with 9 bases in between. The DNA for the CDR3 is TGCGCCAGCAGCTTGGTACCGCGAGACACTGAAGCTTTCTTT. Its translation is CASSLVPRDTEAFF.

CDR3 residues: CASSQELNSPLHF. In DNA form, the CDR3 reads TGTGCCAGCAGCCAGGAACTAAATTCACCCCTCCACTTT. V usage is TRBV4-2 and J usage is TRBJ1-6; unclear D gene. CDR1 is LGHNA, CDR2 YNFKEQ, per germline. The CDR3 totals 13 residues. The ends were cut back, 3 bases at V and 7 bases at J, with 7 bases in the middle.

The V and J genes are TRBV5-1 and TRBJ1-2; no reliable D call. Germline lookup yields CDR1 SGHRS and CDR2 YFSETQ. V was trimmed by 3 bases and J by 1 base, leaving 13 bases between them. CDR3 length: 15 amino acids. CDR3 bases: TGCGCCAGCAGCTCGCCAAGCGACTTTAACTATGGCTACACCTTC. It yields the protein CASSSPSDFNYGYTF.